This T cell receptor beta chain stems from a study of T cells in narcolepsy. Germline lookup yields CDR1 ENHRY and CDR2 SYGVKD. The V and J ends lost 2 bases and 1 base respectively, with 11 bases between them. CDR3 length equals 15 residues. The assay was immunoSEQ multiplex PCR, and TCRdb's table has in-frame clones only and misses some. The repertoire has 25,000 to 35,000 clones, roughly 80% of them found once; the top ten carry less than 1.2%. With regard to this clone: Its antigen is still unknown.

Study-level findings and limits: Autoreactive clonotypes reportedly recurred in blood of same and different patients, not controls.

The chain employs TRBV10-3 and TRBJ1-2, with D maybe TRBD1 (5 bases). The sequence was obtained from a human donor with narcolepsy. The material sequenced was CD45RA- memory CD4+ T cells from PBMCs. CDR3 bases: TGTGCCATCAGTGAGAGTTCAGGGAGTAACTATGGCTACACCTTC. Protein: CAISESSGSNYGYTF.